The subject of this entry is one T cell receptor beta chain. A single record per CDR3 protein comes from TCRdb applying MiXCR to the reads. Altogether 120,000 to 150,000 distinct CDR3 sequences are present, under 8.5% being singletons, with the ten largest covering 18%. Germline V CDR1 and CDR2: MNHEY, SVGEGT. CDR3 length: 14 amino acids. Trimming pared 10 bases from V and 2 bases from J, leaving 18 bases between. These data come from a study of T cell repertoires in cytomegalovirus infection. This sequence joins TRBV6-2 or TRBV6-3 and TRBJ2-7; TRBD1 is a possible D gene (8 bases). Sequencing was done on a sample of PBMCs. The source of this sequence is a human donor in good health (CMV status not recorded). Some clones in this sample may be carry-over from other donors' samples. The CDR3 DNA is TGTGCCAAGGACAGGGACTACCACACCTACGAGCAGTACTTC. Encoded protein: CAKDRDYHTYEQYF.